This TCR beta chain was captured by sequencing in a study of breast tumors, draining lymph nodes, adjacent tissues. For this clonotype: A read error is possible here, since a much larger clone lies one base away.

The length of the CDR3 is 20 residues. After removal of 3 bases from V and 2 bases from J, the junction contained 22 bases not matched to a gene. The germline gives CDR1 SGHRS, CDR2 YFSETQ. Using its own MiXCR run on the multiplex PCR reads, TCRdb lists one record per CDR3 protein. Altogether roughly 130,000 distinct CDR3 sequences are present, 32% being singletons, with the ten largest covering approximately 2.3%. Axillary draining lymph nodes of breast cancer patients supplied the node samples. The chain employs TRBV5-1 and TRBJ2-5; 7 bases line up with TRBD1. This TCR was sampled from a female donor with breast cancer. Some clones in this sample may be carry-over from other donors' samples. Sequencing was performed on axillary lymph node tissue. The CDR3, as DNA: TGCGCCAGCAGCTCGGCCCCAATTTCCGGGACAGCAAATGGTCAAGAGACCCAGTACTTC. Protein sequence: CASSSAPISGTANGQETQYF.